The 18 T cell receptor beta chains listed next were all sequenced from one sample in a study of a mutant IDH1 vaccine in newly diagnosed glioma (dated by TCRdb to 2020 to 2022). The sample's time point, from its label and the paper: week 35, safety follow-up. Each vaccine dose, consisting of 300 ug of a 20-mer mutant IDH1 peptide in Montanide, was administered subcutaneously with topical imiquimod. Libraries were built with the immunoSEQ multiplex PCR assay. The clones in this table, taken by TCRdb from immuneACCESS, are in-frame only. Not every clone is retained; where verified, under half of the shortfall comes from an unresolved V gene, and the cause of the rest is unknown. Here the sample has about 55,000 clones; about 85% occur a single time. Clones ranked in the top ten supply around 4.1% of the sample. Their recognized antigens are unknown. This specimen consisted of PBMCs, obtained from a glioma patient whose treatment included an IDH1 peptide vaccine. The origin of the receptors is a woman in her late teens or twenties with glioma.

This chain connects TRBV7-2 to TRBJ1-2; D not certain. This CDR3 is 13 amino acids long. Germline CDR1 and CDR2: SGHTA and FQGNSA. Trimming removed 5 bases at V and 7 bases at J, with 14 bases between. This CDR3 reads CASSTGGGLGYTF. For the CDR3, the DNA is TGTGCCAGCAGCACCGGAGGTGGGCTTGGCTACACCTTC.

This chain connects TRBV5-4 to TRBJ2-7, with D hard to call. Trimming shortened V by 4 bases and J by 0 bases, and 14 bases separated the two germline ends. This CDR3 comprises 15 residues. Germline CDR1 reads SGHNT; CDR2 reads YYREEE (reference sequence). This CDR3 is CASSQQRGNSYEQYF. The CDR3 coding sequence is TGTGCCAGCAGCCAACAACGCGGTAACTCCTACGAGCAGTACTTC.

The DNA of the CDR3 is TGCGCCAGCAGCTTGGGGCTGGTCCCAGATACGCAGTATTTT. As protein: CASSLGLVPDTQYF. The chain links TRBV5-1 to TRBJ2-3; D is unclear. Trimming left V 0 bases short and J 4 bases short, with 9 bases between. CDR1 and CDR2 from the germline V gene are SGHRS and YFSETQ. This CDR3 contains 14 residues. Drawing the rest from reference TRBV5-1 and TRBJ2-3, the complete variable domain is KAGVTQTPRYLIKTRGQQVTLSCSPISGHRSVSWYQQTPGQGLQFLFEYFSETQRNKGNFPGRFSGRQFSNSRSEMNVSTLELGDSALYLCASSLGLVPDTQYFGPGTRLTVL.

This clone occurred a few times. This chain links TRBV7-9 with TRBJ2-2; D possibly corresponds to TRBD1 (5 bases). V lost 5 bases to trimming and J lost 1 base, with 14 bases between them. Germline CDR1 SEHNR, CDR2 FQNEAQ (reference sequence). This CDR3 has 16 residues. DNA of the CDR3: TGTGCCAGCAGCCCCCAGGACACTGAGAACACCGGGGAGCTGTTTTTT. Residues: CASSPQDTENTGELFF.

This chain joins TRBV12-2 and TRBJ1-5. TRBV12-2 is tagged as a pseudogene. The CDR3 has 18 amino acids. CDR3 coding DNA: TGTGCAAGTCGCTTAGCCAGCCCCAGAAGAGGATCAAATCAGCCCCAGCATTTT. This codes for CASRLASPRRGSNQPQHF.

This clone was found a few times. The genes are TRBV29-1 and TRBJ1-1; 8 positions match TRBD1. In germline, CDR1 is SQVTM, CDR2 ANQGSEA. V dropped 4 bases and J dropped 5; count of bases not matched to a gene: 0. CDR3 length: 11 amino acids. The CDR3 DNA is TGCAGCGTTGGGACAGGGACTGAAGCTTTCTTT. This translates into CSVGTGTEAFF. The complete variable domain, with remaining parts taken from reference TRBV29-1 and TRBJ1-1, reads SAVISQKPSRDICQRGTSLTIQCQVDSQVTMMFWYRQQPGQSLTLIATANQGSEATYESGFVIDKFPISRPNLTFSTLTVSNMSPEDSSIYLCSVGTGTEAFFGQGTRLTVV.

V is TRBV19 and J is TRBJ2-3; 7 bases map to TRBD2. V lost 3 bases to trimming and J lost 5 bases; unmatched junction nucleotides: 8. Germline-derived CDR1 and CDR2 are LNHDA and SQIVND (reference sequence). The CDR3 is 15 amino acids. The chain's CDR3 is CASSIWGGKGDTQYF. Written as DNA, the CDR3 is TGTGCCAGTAGTATTTGGGGAGGGAAGGGAGATACGCAGTATTTT. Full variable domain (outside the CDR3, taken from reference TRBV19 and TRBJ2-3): DGGITQSPKYLFRKEGQNVTLSCEQNLNHDAMYWYRQDPGQGLRLIYYSQIVNDFQKGDIAEGYSVSREKKESFPLTVTSAQKNPTAFYLCASSIWGGKGDTQYFGPGTRLTVL.

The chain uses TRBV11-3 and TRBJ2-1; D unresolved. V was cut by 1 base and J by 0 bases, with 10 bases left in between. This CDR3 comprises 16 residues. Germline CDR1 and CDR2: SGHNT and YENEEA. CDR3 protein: CASSLVGVSSYNEQFF. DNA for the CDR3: TGTGCCAGCAGCTTAGTAGGTGTCAGCTCCTACAATGAGCAGTTCTTC.

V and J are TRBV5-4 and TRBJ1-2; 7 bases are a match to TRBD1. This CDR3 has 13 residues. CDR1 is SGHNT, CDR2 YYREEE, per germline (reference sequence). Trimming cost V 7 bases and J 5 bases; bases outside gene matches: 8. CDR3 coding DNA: TGTGCCAGCTCGACAGGGTCGAGATATGGCTACACCTTC. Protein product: CASSTGSRYGYTF.

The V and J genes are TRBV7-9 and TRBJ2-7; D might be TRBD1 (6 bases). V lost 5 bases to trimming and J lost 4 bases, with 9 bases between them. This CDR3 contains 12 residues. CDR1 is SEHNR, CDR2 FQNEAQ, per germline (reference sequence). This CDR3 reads CASSRDKYEQYF. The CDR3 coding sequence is TGTGCCAGCAGCCGGGACAAATACGAGCAGTACTTC.

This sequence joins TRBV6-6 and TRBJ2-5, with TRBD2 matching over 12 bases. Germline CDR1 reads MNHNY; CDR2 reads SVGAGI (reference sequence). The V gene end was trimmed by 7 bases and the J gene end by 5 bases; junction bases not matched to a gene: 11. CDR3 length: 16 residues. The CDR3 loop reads CASTWTSGANRETQYF. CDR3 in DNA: TGTGCCAGCACCTGGACTAGCGGGGCCAACCGGGAGACCCAGTACTTC.

The CDR3 sequence: CASSQWAGARNTEAFF. The CDR3 DNA reads TGCGCCAGCAGTCAATGGGCAGGGGCGAGGAACACTGAAGCTTTCTTT. V gene TRBV23-1 combines with J gene TRBJ1-1; weak D call: TRBD1 (6 bases). TRBV23-1 is marked as an open reading frame, function uncertain. Trimming removed 1 base from V and 1 base from J, with 13 bases in between. The CDR3 runs 16 residues.

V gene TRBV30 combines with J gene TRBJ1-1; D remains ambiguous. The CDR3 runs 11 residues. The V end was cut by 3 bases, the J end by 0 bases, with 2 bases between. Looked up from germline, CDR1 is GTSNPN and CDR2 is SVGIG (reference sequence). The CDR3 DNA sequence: TGTGCCTGGAGAATGAACACTGAAGCTTTCTTT. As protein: CAWRMNTEAFF.

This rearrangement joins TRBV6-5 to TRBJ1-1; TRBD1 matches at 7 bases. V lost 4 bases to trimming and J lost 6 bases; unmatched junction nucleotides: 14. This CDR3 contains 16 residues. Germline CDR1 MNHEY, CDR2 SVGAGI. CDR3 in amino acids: CASSSTPLRGASEAFF. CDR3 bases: TGTGCCAGCAGTTCCACCCCCCTCAGGGGGGCGTCTGAAGCTTTCTTT.

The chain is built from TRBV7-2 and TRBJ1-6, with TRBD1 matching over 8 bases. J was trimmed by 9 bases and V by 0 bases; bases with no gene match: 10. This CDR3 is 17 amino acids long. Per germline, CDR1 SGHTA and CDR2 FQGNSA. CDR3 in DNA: TGTGCCAGCAGCTTAGCCCTTAGGACAGGGTCGTTTTCACCCCTCCACTTT. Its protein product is CASSLALRTGSFSPLHF.

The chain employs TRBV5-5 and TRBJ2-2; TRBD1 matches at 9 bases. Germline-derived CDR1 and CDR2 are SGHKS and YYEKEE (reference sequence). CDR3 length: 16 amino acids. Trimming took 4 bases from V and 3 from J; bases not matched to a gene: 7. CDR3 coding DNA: TGTGCCAGCAGCACCCGGGACAGGGCTGACACCGGGGAGCTGTTTTTT. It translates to CASSTRDRADTGELFF.

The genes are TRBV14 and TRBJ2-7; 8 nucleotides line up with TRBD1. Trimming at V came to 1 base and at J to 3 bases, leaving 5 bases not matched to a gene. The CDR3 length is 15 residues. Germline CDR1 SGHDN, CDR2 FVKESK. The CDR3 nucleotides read TGTGCCAGCAGCCAAGGGACAGGGTTCAACTACGAGCAGTACTTC. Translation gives CASSQGTGFNYEQYF.

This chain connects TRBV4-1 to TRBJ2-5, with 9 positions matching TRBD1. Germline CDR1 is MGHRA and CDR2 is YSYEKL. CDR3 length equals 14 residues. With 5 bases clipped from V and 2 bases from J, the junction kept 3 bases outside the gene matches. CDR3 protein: CASSTDRGQETQYF. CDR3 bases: TGCGCCAGCAGCACGGACAGGGGACAAGAGACCCAGTACTTC.